These T cell receptor beta chains were read from a single sample in a study of blood T cell repertoires in COVID-19. The method was immunoSEQ multiplex PCR; TCRdb's version includes in-frame clones alone and lacks a portion of them. The sample lists about 86,000 clones; roughly three quarters were seen once. The source material was peripheral blood. The receptor source for this set is a man between 65 and 85 years old with acute or convalescent COVID-19. The conserved cysteine and the conserved F or W are not part of the CDR3 here.

v_call: TRBV6-5
cdr3_aa: ASSSHGGAEAF

v_call: TRBV2
cdr3_aa: ASSTSGGLNEQF

v_call: TRBV7-9
cdr3_aa: ASSLRLASYNEQF

v_call: TRBV24-1
cdr3_aa: ATSDLYTGELF

v_call: TRBV18
cdr3_aa: ASSPRETEAF

v_call: TRBV29-1
cdr3_aa: SVVGTRTAKNIQY

v_call: TRBV10-3
cdr3_aa: AISEGRDSLRGYT

v_call: TRBV12-3/TRBV12-4
cdr3_aa: ASSLVEGGGYT

v_call: TRBV10-2
cdr3_aa: ASSGNRAGNTIY

v_call: TRBV11-3
cdr3_aa: ASSRYSGAGTGELF

v_call: TRBV2
cdr3_aa: ASSGTVQGFQV

v_call: TRBV10-1
cdr3_aa: ASSESSSAEAF

v_call: TRBV18
cdr3_aa: ASEQGENTEAF

v_call: TRBV7-2
cdr3_aa: ASSLVPGVGEKLF

v_call: TRBV6-5
cdr3_aa: ASSLGLAGGQY

v_call: TRBV11-1
cdr3_aa: ASSWGQGANYGYT

v_call: TRBV7-9
cdr3_aa: ASSLVGSEGSNQPQH

v_call: TRBV7-7
cdr3_aa: ASTGQGGGELF

v_call: TRBV28
cdr3_aa: ASSSLRGRVLKADTQY

v_call: TRBV27
cdr3_aa: ASSWGQGGNQPQH

v_call: TRBV3-1/TRBV3-2
cdr3_aa: ASSQDLYEQY

v_call: TRBV15
cdr3_aa: ATSREEGLDYGYT

v_call: TRBV3-1/TRBV3-2
cdr3_aa: ASSRLGGLAPHEQF

v_call: TRBV30
cdr3_aa: AWSVRTPRHGYT

v_call: TRBV4-1
cdr3_aa: ASSQVAGGNYGYT

v_call: TRBV2
cdr3_aa: ASSEEGEVSHGYT

v_call: TRBV11-2
cdr3_aa: ASSLRPRRGLTGELF

v_call: TRBV2
cdr3_aa: ASSPRGGDTQY

v_call: TRBV7-2
cdr3_aa: ASSTTGFYTIY

v_call: TRBV11-2
cdr3_aa: ASSLGLGRGEQY

v_call: TRBV5-4
cdr3_aa: ASSLASRTDVYNEQF

v_call: TRBV3-1/TRBV3-2
cdr3_aa: ASSSRQMNTEAF

v_call: TRBV6-5
cdr3_aa: ASSYSSGLNTEAF

v_call: TRBV6-6
cdr3_aa: ASSKQRGSSYNEQF

v_call: TRBV28
cdr3_aa: ATLGVRETQY

v_call: TRBV28
cdr3_aa: ASSRRGGETQY

v_call: TRBV5-8
cdr3_aa: ASSGGQGGQF

v_call: TRBV7-6
cdr3_aa: ASSNGGKNTEAF

v_call: TRBV7-9
cdr3_aa: ASTSGGEAF

v_call: TRBV29-1
cdr3_aa: SVLVGVNTIY

v_call: TRBV5-1
cdr3_aa: ASSQGLAGGQSTDTQY

v_call: TRBV3-1/TRBV3-2
cdr3_aa: ASSPGTSSDTQY